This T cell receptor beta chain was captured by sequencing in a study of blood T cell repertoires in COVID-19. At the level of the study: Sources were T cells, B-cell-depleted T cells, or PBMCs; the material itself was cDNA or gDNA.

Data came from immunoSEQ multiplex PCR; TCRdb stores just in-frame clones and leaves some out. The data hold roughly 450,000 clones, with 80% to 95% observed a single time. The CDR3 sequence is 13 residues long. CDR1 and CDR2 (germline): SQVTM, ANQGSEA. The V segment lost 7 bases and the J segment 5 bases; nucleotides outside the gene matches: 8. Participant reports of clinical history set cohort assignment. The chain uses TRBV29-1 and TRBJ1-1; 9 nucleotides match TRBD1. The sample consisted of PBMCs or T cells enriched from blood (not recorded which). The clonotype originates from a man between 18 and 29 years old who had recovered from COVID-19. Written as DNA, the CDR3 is TGCAGCGCCGTAGGACAGGGGTTAACTGAAGCTTTCTTT. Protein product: CSAVGQGLTEAFF.